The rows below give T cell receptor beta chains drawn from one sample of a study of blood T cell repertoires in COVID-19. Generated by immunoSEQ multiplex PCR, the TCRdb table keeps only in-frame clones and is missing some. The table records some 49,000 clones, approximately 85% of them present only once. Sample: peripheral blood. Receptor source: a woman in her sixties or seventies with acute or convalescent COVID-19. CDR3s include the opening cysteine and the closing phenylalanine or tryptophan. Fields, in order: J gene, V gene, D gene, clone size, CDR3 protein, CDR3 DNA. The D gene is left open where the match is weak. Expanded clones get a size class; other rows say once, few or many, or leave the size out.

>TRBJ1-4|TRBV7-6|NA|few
CASSRNRRQSEKLFF
TGTGCCAGCAGCAGAAACCGCAGACAGTCGGAAAAACTGTTTTTT
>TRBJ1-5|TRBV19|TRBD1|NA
CASMGYRDRDSHQPQHF
TGTGCCAGTATGGGTTATAGGGACAGGGACTCCCATCAGCCCCAGCATTTT
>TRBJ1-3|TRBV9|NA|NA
CASSPRGVGNTIYF
TGTGCCAGCAGCCCCCGCGGGGTCGGAAACACCATATATTTT
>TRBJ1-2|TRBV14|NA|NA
CASSQASNYGYTF
TGTGCCAGCAGCCAAGCCTCTAACTATGGCTACACCTTC
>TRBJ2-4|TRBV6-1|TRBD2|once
CASSERGGGAKNIQYF
TGTGCCAGCAGTGAACGGGGGGGAGGAGCCAAAAACATTCAGTACTTC
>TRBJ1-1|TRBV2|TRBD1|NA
CASSEAGGRTEAFF
TGTGCCAGCAGTGAGGCAGGGGGCAGGACTGAAGCTTTCTTT
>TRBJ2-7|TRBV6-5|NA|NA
CASRSARSLYEQYF
TGTGCCAGCAGGTCAGCCCGGAGCCTCTACGAGCAGTACTTC
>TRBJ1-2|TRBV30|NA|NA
CAWSLGGTNYGYTF
TGTGCCTGGAGCTTGGGGGGGACAAACTATGGCTACACCTTC
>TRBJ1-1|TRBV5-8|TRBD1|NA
CASSSGQGYVRMSAFF
TGTGCCAGCAGCTCCGGACAGGGCTACGTACGGATGTCGGCTTTCTTT
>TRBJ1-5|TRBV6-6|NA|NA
CASTWYLSNQPQHF
TGTGCCAGCACTTGGTACTTGAGCAATCAGCCCCAGCATTTT
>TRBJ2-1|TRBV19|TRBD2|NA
CASSIGTSGSYNEQFF
TGTGCCAGTAGTATCGGGACTAGCGGTTCCTACAATGAGCAGTTCTTC
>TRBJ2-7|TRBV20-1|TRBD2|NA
CSASTGLARYEQYF
TGCAGTGCTAGTACGGGACTAGCGAGGTACGAGCAGTACTTC
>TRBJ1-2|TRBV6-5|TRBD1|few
CASSPGQYYGYTF
TGTGCCAGCAGCCCGGGACAGTACTATGGCTACACCTTC
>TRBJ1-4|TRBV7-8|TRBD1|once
CASSLARQGTATNEKLFF
TGTGCCAGCAGCTTAGCACGACAGGGTACGGCAACTAATGAAAAACTGTTTTTT
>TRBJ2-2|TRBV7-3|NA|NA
CASSLTRGHVGELFF
TGTGCCAGCAGTCTGACCAGGGGACACGTCGGGGAGCTGTTTTTT
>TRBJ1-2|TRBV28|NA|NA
CASRGAIRGYTF
TGTGCCAGCAGGGGAGCGATCCGGGGCTACACCTTC
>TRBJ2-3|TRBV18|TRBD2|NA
CASSPDIAGIGYTQYF
TGTGCCAGCTCACCCGATATAGCGGGAATAGGATATACGCAGTATTTT
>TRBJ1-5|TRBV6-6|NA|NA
CASSLLGAANQPQHF
TGTGCCAGCAGCCTCTTGGGGGCGGCCAATCAGCCCCAGCATTTT
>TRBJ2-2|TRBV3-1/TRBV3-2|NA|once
CASSQSFRVNTGELFF
TGTGCCAGCAGCCAATCGTTCAGGGTGAACACCGGGGAGCTGTTTTTT
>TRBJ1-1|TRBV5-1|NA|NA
CASSLVSRELTEAFF
TGCGCCAGCAGCTTGGTTTCCAGGGAACTTACTGAAGCTTTCTTT
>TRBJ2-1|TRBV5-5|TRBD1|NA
CASSWGRGPYNEQFF
TGTGCCAGCAGCTGGGGCAGGGGGCCCTACAATGAGCAGTTCTTC
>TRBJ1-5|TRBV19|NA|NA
CASSRGTNQPQHF
TGTGCCAGTAGTCGGGGGACCAATCAGCCCCAGCATTTT
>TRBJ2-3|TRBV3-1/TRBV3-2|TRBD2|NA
CASSPRRAREDTDTQYF
TGTGCCAGCAGCCCTCGTCGGGCGCGGGAGGACACAGATACGCAGTATTTT